The entry below gives a single T cell receptor (beta chain) sequence along with its context. Original analysis: Reference gene primers were amplified, and this amplification served to estimate nucleated cell counts. Using immunoSEQ multiplex PCR, the repertoire was profiled, and TCRdb retains in-frame clones only, with some absent. The V and J calls and the clone size are those of that table, but D and trimming were determined from the DNA. The profile shows fewer than 40,000 clones, 70% to 90% of them singletons. Germline CDR1 and CDR2: SNHLY and FYNNEI. J lost 6 bases, V lost 10 bases, and 7 bases had no gene match. This CDR3 contains 12 residues. This sample is part of a study of blood T cell repertoires in COVID-19. In the study overall: COVID-19 samples from acute and convalescent phases originated in the United States, Italy and Spain. Sources were T cells, B-cell-depleted T cells, or PBMCs; the material itself was cDNA or gDNA.

The source is a human donor in a cohort sampled during active COVID-19. The chain links TRBV2 to TRBJ1-2; 8 bases map to TRBD1. Sequencing input: peripheral blood. CDR3 in DNA: TGTGCCATAGGAACAGGGGGGCATGGCTACACCTTC. Its translation: CAIGTGGHGYTF.